This note documents a single T cell receptor beta chain sequence. Its antigen is still unknown. The source of the sample is a study of siplizumab effects on memory and regulatory T cells. Study results and limitations: Naive T cells looked more diverse than memory cells, and they looked like major contributors to the alloresponse. Siplizumab significantly lowered the alloreactive sequences that could be traced to unstimulated CD4+ memory cells. Sequences below about 10^-5 frequency were poorly captured. As a result, only a minor fraction of alloreactive clones mapped to unstimulated subsets.

Per sample, the assay covered approximately 94,000 TCR templates. TCRdb keeps only in-frame clones here, not all; method: immunoSEQ multiplex PCR. The sample carries around 26,000 clones, 84% recorded once. The sequence was obtained from a human donor in good health. The sequencing input was memory CD4+ T cells sorted from blood.

This CDR3 reads CASSLATRNNEQFF. Written as DNA, the CDR3 is TGTGCCAGCAGTTTAGCGACTAGGAACAATGAGCAGTTCTTC. The rearrangement joins TRBV27 to TRBJ2-1; weak D call: TRBD2 (6 bases). The germline V gene has CDR1 MNHEY and CDR2 SMNVEV (reference sequence). The CDR3 totals 14 residues. Deletions cut 2 bases from V and 5 bases from J, with 10 bases between.